Here is one TCR beta chain with its context. No cognate antigen has been identified for it. Base-call qualities are not available, and no considerably larger clone is one nucleotide away. Donors were 39 systemically healthy Caucasian individuals from Russia aged roughly 6 to 95 years. Ten milliliters of peripheral blood were drawn from each donor into EDTA-treated Vacutainer tubes. Ficoll-Paque density-gradient centrifugation was used to isolate PBMCs, with at least 7 million obtained per sample. Total RNA, at least 6 micrograms per sample, was extracted from PBMCs with Trizol reagent. For every donor, flow cytometry on a PBMC aliquot measured the percentage of naive CD45RAhigh/CD27high T cells. The data stem from a study of blood T cells in healthy people across ages (dated by TCRdb to between 2014 and 2017). Context from the whole study: Template switching captured roughly one uniquely barcoded TCR beta cDNA molecule per two T cells in model experiments. The donors were divided into four age groups: young (average approximately 17 years), middle-aged (under 40), aged (about 56) and long-lived (about 84). Using deep sequencing normalized with unique cDNA molecular identifiers, the study measured how TCR beta repertoire diversity changes with age. Donors of different ages were randomly distributed across sequencing lanes to avoid experimental bias. The study analyzed two additional independent replicas of 1 million unique cDNA reads from the same blood draw for two donors, one aged 18 to 30 and one aged 80 or older. Paper-wide results and their limitations: Estimates of total diversity based on one million sequenced T cells were considered lower bounds and underestimates. As age increased, observed TCR beta diversity per million T cells dropped in a roughly linear way, and a significant reduction was already evident by age roughly 36. Compared with the aged group, the long-lived group had more naive CD4+ T cells, fewer expanded clones and increased TCR diversity, suggesting age selection. There was a strong correlation between observed TCR beta diversity and the percentage of naive T cells measured by flow cytometry. Conclusive comparison of naive and antigen-experienced compartments was prevented by the profiling of bulk unsorted PBMCs. Because donor CMV infection status was unknown, age-related changes in expanded clonotypes were potentially confounded.

A distance of 13 bases separates the germline ends of V and J, which lose 0 bases and 11 bases respectively. The germline V gene provides CDR1 MGHRA and CDR2 YSYEKL. The CDR3 spans 13 residues, from the cysteine through the phenylalanine. The kept DNA is CDR3 alone, 39 bases in frame from the first base. Receptor amplification or capture employed 5' RACE. Sequencing was performed on an Illumina HiSeq 2500. A second 7 to 11 cycle PCR used a sample-barcoded 5' primer and a J-beta primer mix. A unique molecular identifier was introduced onto each TCR beta cDNA molecule by a template-switch 5' adaptor carrying 12 random nucleotides. At least 2.5 million CDR3-containing paired-end reads were obtained from each sample. First-strand cDNA was synthesized from all RNA with the Mint cDNA synthesis kit, primed by a TRBC-specific oligonucleotide. Following uracil-DNA glycosylase treatment, a first 18-cycle PCR with universal primers M1SS and BC2_uni_R was performed on all cDNA. For the original study's pipeline: Normalization of each sample was performed by random selection of 1 million high-quality reads, each carrying a distinct molecular identifier. Reads sharing molecular identifiers were discarded rather than binned into consensus sequences. MiTCR, run with a Q25 quality threshold and the strictest error-elimination algorithm, handled CDR3 identification, clonotype clustering and error correction. A nonparametric unseen species model with Euler transformation was used to estimate a lower bound on total TCR beta diversity. TCRdb reanalyzed the raw reads on its own, using fastp at Q25 for trimming and MiXCR for clone calling, and kept in-frame beta chains. CDR3 protein duplicates are merged, each entry listing the most common genes and DNA. TCRdb's processing, not the authors' own work, is the source of the V and J calls. The sample records under 850,000 distinct CDR3 sequences, about 37% of which are singletons. 13% of the sample is in the top ten clones.

The clonotype comes from a man aged 18-30 years in good health. The V and J segments used are TRBV4-1 and TRBJ2-5; the best D guess is TRBD2, with 6 bases matching. Material for sequencing was blood. The CDR3 region reads CASSQESPGEQYF. In nucleotide form, the sequence is TGCGCCAGCAGCCAAGAATCCCCGGGGGAGCAGTACTTC.